A single sample gave rise to the 6 T cell receptor beta chains below, sequenced in a study of early T cells in non-severe SARS-CoV-2 infection. TCRdb reprocessed the 5' RACE reads via MiXCR and lists one record per CDR3 protein. The sample shows tens of thousands of distinct CDR3 sequences, more than 8.5% of them seen only once. Sequencing was performed on whole blood, taken at baseline. These receptors originate from an adult who was a healthcare worker with PCR-confirmed SARS-CoV-2 infection or an uninfected control (not recorded which).

The table lists this clonotype with a few counts. CDR3 protein: CASSGSSYHEQYF. The CDR3 nucleotides are TGTGCCAGCAGTGGGTCTAGCTACCACGAGCAGTACTTC. This chain uses TRBV6-4 with TRBJ2-7, with a weak D call TRBD2 (5 bases). Looked up from germline, CDR1 is MRHNA and CDR2 is SNTAGT. V gave up 4 bases and J gave up 5 bases, with 12 bases separating them. This CDR3 region has 13 residues.

The gene calls are TRBV11-2 and TRBJ2-7; a weak D match, TRBD1 (6 bases). In germline, CDR1 is SGHAT, CDR2 FQNNGV. The germline V and J ends were trimmed by 4 bases and 6 bases, with 16 bases remaining between them. This CDR3 contains 14 residues. The CDR3 here is CASSSYQGIGEQYF. CDR3 coding DNA: TGTGCCAGCAGCTCATACCAGGGGATAGGCGAGCAGTACTTC.

This clonotype was counted only a few times. The genes are TRBV6-2 or TRBV6-3 and TRBJ2-1; TRBD2 agrees at 15 bases. Trimming at V came to 7 bases and at J to 10 bases, leaving 11 bases not matched to a gene. Germline values: CDR1 MNHEY, CDR2 SVGEGT. The CDR3 covers 16 residues. CDR3 sequence: CASITGRTSGRGEQFF. The CDR3 bases are TGTGCCAGCATCACCGGGAGGACTAGCGGGAGGGGGGAGCAGTTCTTC.

The rearrangement joins TRBV5-4 to TRBJ2-1; maybe TRBD2 (6 bases). The V and J ends lost 4 bases and 9 bases respectively, with 14 bases between them. CDR1 is SGHNT, CDR2 YYREEE, per germline (reference sequence). The CDR3 runs to 13 residues. CDR3 sequence: CASSRDSEGEQFF. DNA of the CDR3: TGTGCCAGCAGCCGGGACTCCGAGGGTGAGCAGTTCTTC.

V is TRBV28 and J is TRBJ2-4; a possible D gene is TRBD1 (6 bases). This CDR3 is built from 15 residues. V dropped 5 bases and J dropped 0 bases, with 11 bases sitting between them. The germline V gene has CDR1 MDHEN and CDR2 SYDVKM. Here the CDR3 reads CASSPTGIAKNIQYF. CDR3 bases: TGTGCCAGCAGTCCCACAGGGATAGCCAAAAACATTCAGTACTTC.

V and J are TRBV4-1 and TRBJ2-1; 8 nucleotides agree with TRBD2. J gave up 5 bases and V 4 bases, and 10 bases lay outside the gene matches. Germline assignment: CDR1 MGHRA and CDR2 YSYEKL. CDR3 length: 16 residues. CDR3 sequence: CASSPGGAGIDNEQFF. For the CDR3, the DNA is TGCGCCAGCAGCCCGGGGGGGGCGGGAATAGACAATGAGCAGTTCTTC.